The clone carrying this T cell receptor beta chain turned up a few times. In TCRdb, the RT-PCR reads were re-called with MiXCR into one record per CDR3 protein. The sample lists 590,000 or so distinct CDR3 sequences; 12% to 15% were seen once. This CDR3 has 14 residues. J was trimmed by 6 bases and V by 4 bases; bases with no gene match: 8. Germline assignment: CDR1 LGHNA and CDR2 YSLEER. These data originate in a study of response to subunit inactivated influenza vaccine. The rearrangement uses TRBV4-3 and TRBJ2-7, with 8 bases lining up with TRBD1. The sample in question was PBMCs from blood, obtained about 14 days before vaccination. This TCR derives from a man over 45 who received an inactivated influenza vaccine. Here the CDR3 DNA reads TGCGCCAGCAGCCTGAGACAGGGGTCAGGCGAGCAGTACTTC. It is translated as CASSLRQGSGEQYF.